This T cell receptor beta chain was found in a study of T-cell reconstitution after alpha-beta-depleted transplantation in children. This clonotype has a count of ten or more. Its antigen is not identified. Study-wide points: After transplant, at about two months, alpha-beta T cells were reportedly derived from several hundred expanded graft clones. At day 60, the high TCRbeta diversity found in some patients originated from recipient T cells and thymic progenitors that had survived. Newly produced T cells mostly accounted for T-cell counts and diversity one year post-transplant.

Researchers prepared the TCRbeta library using unique molecular identifiers, the study reports. Using its own MiXCR run on the PCR reads, TCRdb lists one record per CDR3 protein. In the table there are around 670,000 distinct CDR3 sequences, around 13% of which are singletons. Germline assignment: CDR1 MNHEY and CDR2 SMNVEV (reference sequence). V was trimmed by 5 bases and J by 9 bases, leaving 11 bases between them. The CDR3 runs to 13 residues. The chain joins TRBV27 to TRBJ1-6, with a tentative D call TRBD1 (5 bases). The sequence derives from a girl aged 2-9 years with congenital amegakaryocytic thrombocytopenia, due to receive a stem cell transplant. This material consisted of PBMCs, taken before TCRalphabeta/CD19-depleted stem cell transplant. In nucleotides, the CDR3 is TGTGCCAGCAGTGCAGGGCCCGGTTCACCCCTCCACTTT. The encoded protein is CASSAGPGSPLHF.